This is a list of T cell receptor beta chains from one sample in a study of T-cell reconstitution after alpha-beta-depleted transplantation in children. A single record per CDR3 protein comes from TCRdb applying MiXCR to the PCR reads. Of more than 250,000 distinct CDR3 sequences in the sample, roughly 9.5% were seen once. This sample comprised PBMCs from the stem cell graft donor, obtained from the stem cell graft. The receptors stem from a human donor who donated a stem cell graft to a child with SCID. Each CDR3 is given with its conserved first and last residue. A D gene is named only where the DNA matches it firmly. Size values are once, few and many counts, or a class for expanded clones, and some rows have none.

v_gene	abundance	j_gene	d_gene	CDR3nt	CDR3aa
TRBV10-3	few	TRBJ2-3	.	TGTGCCATCAGTGAGCGAGGTGGAGATACGCAGTATTTT	CAISERGGDTQYF
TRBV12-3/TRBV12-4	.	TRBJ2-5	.	TGTGCCAGCAGTCTTGACGAGTACCAAGAGACCCAGTACTTC	CASSLDEYQETQYF
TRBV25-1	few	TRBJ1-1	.	TGTGCCAGCAGTGAACGCGGGGAGAACACTGAAGCTTTCTTT	CASSERGENTEAFF
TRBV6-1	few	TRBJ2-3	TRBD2	TGTGCCAGCAGTCTGGGACTAGCTCGAGGTACAGATACGCAGTATTTT	CASSLGLARGTDTQYF
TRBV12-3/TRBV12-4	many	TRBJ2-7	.	TGTGCCAGCAGCCCCGAGTTAGAGCAGTACTTC	CASSPELEQYF
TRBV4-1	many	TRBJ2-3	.	TGCGCCAGCAGCCAAGTCAGGGACACAGATACGCAGTATTTT	CASSQVRDTDTQYF
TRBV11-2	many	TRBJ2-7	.	TGTGCCAGCAGCTTAGACCCCAGCTACGAGCAGTACTTC	CASSLDPSYEQYF
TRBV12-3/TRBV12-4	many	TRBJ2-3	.	TGTGCCAGCAGTCAGGAGGGGGCAGGGACAGATACGCAGTATTTT	CASSQEGAGTDTQYF
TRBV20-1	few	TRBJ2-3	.	TGCAGTGCAGGGGGGGGATTCGAAGATACGCAGTATTTT	CSAGGGFEDTQYF
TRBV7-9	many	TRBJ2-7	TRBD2	TGTGCCAGCAGCTTGGGTAGGACTAGGAACTCCTACGAGCAGTACTTC	CASSLGRTRNSYEQYF
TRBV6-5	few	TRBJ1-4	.	TGTGCCAGCAAAGGACGGGGGCAGCCTAATGAAAAACTGTTTTTT	CASKGRGQPNEKLFF
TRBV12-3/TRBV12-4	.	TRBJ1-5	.	TGTGCCAGCAGTTTTACGGGGGCTCAGCCCCAGCATTTT	CASSFTGAQPQHF
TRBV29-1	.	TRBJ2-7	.	TGCAGCGTTGAAGGCGTAACAGGGGTAGCGGTCGAGCAGTACTTC	CSVEGVTGVAVEQYF
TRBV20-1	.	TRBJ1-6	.	TGCAGTGCTAGAGCGGGTAGCGGGACTAATTCACCCCTCCACTTT	CSARAGSGTNSPLHF
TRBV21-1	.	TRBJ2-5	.	TGTGCCAGCAGCAAAGATAGAGGGACACAGCCTCCCCAAGAGACCCAGTACTTC	CASSKDRGTQPPQETQYF
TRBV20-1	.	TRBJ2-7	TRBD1	TGCAGTGCTAAGGGACAGGATTTTTACTACGAGCAGTACTTC	CSAKGQDFYYEQYF
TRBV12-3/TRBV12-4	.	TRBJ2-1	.	TGTGCCAGCACATATCTCGGGGCGTACAATGAGCAGTTCTTC	CASTYLGAYNEQFF
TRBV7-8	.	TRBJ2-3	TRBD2	TGTGCCAGCAGCTTAGCTGGCGGGGGGGCTAAGGCAGATACGCAGTATTTT	CASSLAGGGAKADTQYF
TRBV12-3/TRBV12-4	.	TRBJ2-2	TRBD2	TGTGCCAGCACCGGACTAGCGGGGGTCAACACCGGGGAGCTGTTTTTT	CASTGLAGVNTGELFF
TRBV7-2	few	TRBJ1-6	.	TGTGCCAGCAGCCGAGAACCAGGGATTCGGTCACCCCTCCACTTT	CASSREPGIRSPLHF
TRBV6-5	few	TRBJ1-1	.	TGTGCCAGCAGTTCTGCAGGGGTATCTGAAGCTTTCTTT	CASSSAGVSEAFF
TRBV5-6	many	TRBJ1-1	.	TGTGCCAGCAGCTGGGGCCTCGTCGGCGCTGAAGCTTTCTTT	CASSWGLVGAEAFF
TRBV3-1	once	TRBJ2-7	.	TGTGCCAGCAGCCCCATCGGGCGCCGGTACGAGCAGTACTTC	CASSPIGRRYEQYF
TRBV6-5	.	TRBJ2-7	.	TGTGCCAGCAGTTCGGCCCCAGGCCTGTACGAGCAGTACTTC	CASSSAPGLYEQYF
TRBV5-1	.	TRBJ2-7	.	TGCGCCAGCAGCTTGGTTCCAGCCTCCTACGAGCAGTACTTC	CASSLVPASYEQYF
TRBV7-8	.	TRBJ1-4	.	TGTGCCAGCAGCCCTAGCGGTCGAACTAATGAAAAACTGTTTTTT	CASSPSGRTNEKLFF
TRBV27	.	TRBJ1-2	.	TGTGCCAGCAGATCAACAGGAACCTATGGCTACACCTTC	CASRSTGTYGYTF
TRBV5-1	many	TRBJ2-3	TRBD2	TGCGCCAGCAGCTCTCGACTAGCAGAGTTTACAGATACGCAGTATTTT	CASSSRLAEFTDTQYF
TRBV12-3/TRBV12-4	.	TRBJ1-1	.	TGTGCCAGCAGTAAGTCCAGGAACACTGAAGCTTTCTTT	CASSKSRNTEAFF
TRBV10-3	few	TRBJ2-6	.	TGTGCCATCAGTGAGGGTGGGGCCAACGTCCTGACTTTC	CAISEGGANVLTF
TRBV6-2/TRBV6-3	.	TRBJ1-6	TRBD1	TGTGCCAGCAGTTTGGGTTCACGAGGGGGCCATAGCTCCTATAATTCACCCCTCCACTTT	CASSLGSRGGHSSYNSPLHF
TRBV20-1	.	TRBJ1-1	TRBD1	TGCAGTGCTAGAGAACAGGGGGCGCGGGATAGAGCTTTCTTT	CSAREQGARDRAFF
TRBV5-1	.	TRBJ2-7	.	TGCGCCAGCAGCCAGGGTGTCCTCCACGAGCAGTACTTC	CASSQGVLHEQYF
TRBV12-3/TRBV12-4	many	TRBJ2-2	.	TGTGCCAGCAGTTTAGAAATCGGGGTACGGTCCGGGGAGCTGTTTTTT	CASSLEIGVRSGELFF
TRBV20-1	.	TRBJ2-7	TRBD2	TGCAGTGCTCGGGGACTAGCGGGGGTGAGTGGGTACGAGCAGTACTTC	CSARGLAGVSGYEQYF
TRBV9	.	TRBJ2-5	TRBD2	TGTGCCAGCAGCGTAGGCCAAGCGGGGGTCCAAGAGACCCAGTACTTC	CASSVGQAGVQETQYF
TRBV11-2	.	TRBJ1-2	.	TGTGCCAGCACCTTAGGGACCTCATGGGGCTACACCTTC	CASTLGTSWGYTF
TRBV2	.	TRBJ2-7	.	TGTGCCTGCAAAAACACGAGGCCTGACTACGAGCAGTACTTC	CACKNTRPDYEQYF
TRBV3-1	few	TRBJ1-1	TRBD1	TGTGCCAGCAGCCATTACAGCGGCGGGACAGGGCTCACTGAAGCTTTCTTT	CASSHYSGGTGLTEAFF
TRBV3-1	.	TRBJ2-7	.	TGTGCCAGCAGCCAAGAGACCGGGTTCGGCGAGCAGTACTTC	CASSQETGFGEQYF
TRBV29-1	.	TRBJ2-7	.	TGCAGCGTTGTGAGGGCAGGGTCGGTTGACGAGCAGTACTTC	CSVVRAGSVDEQYF
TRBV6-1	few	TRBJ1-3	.	TGTGCCAGCAGTAGGACAAGCCCTGGAAACACCATATATTTT	CASSRTSPGNTIYF
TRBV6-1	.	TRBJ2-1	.	TGTGCCAGCAGAGAACAGGGACGGGAGCAGTTCTTC	CASREQGREQFF
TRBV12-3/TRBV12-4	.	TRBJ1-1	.	TGTGCCAGCAACCCTTTCAGGGGAACTGAAGCTTTCTTT	CASNPFRGTEAFF
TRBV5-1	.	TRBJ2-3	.	TGCGCCAGCAGCTCAGGAGCCTCAGATACGCAGTATTTT	CASSSGASDTQYF
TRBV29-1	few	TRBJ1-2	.	TGCAGCGTTGCTCAGGAGTTCTATGGCTACACCTTC	CSVAQEFYGYTF